Below, 6 T cell receptor beta chains from the same sample are listed, as sequenced in a study of T cell repertoires in ileal Crohn's disease. Sequencing was performed with immunoSEQ multiplex PCR; in TCRdb, only in-frame clones are kept and a portion is missing. The sample includes about 1,900 clones, 86% of them seen just once. The time point: inflamed ileum from the surgical specimen. Material: ileal tissue. These receptors originate from an adult with Crohn's disease.

The genes are TRBV19 and TRBJ1-1, with a possible D match to TRBD1 (5 bases). Trimming stripped 3 bases from V and 2 bases from J, with 7 bases between. The CDR3 runs 13 residues. From germline, CDR1 is LNHDA and CDR2 SQIVND (reference sequence). The CDR3 sequence is CASSIGTNTEAFF. The DNA of the CDR3 is TGTGCCAGTAGTATTGGGACCAACACTGAAGCTTTCTTT.

This chain uses TRBV7-2 with TRBJ2-2, with 7 nucleotides matching TRBD1. V lost 7 bases to trimming and J lost 0 bases; unmatched junction nucleotides: 8. This CDR3 is built from 16 residues. From germline, CDR1 is SGHTA and CDR2 FQGNSA. CDR3: CASKLGQGANTGELFF. As DNA, the CDR3 is TGTGCCAGCAAACTGGGGCAGGGGGCGAACACCGGGGAGCTGTTTTTT.

The CDR3 DNA follows: TGTGCCAGCAGCGCCCCGGGACTAGTTCACGAGCAGTACTTC. It encodes CASSAPGLVHEQYF. The chain combines TRBV7-2 with TRBJ2-7, with 8 positions matching TRBD2. From germline, CDR1 is SGHTA and CDR2 FQGNSA. The J segment lost 5 bases and the V segment lost 5 bases, leaving 8 bases of the junction unmatched. The CDR3 has 14 residues.

The chain recombines TRBV19 with TRBJ2-1, with 10 bases matching TRBD2. This CDR3 comprises 16 residues. The V segment lost 3 bases and the J segment 7 bases; nucleotides outside the gene matches: 9. Germline V gives CDR1 LNHDA, CDR2 SQIVND (reference sequence). DNA of the CDR3: TGTGCCAGTAGTATGCTGCCAGCGGGAGGGCCAAATGAGCAGTTCTTC. Residues: CASSMLPAGGPNEQFF. Combining the CDR3 with reference TRBV19 and TRBJ2-1 gives the whole variable domain DGGITQSPKYLFRKEGQNVTLSCEQNLNHDAMYWYRQDPGQGLRLIYYSQIVNDFQKGDIAEGYSVSREKKESFPLTVTSAQKNPTAFYLCASSMLPAGGPNEQFFGPGTRLTVL.

This clone has just a few counts. This chain joins TRBV28 and TRBJ2-7; 11 bases match TRBD2. CDR1 and CDR2 (germline): MDHEN, SYDVKM. The CDR3 is 19 amino acids. With 8 bases clipped from V and 5 bases from J, the junction kept 23 bases outside the gene matches. CDR3 bases: TGTGCCAGCGCCTACCCGACTGACCCGGGACTAGCGGATCCTAACGAGCAGTACTTC. As protein: CASAYPTDPGLADPNEQYF.

This clone was detected only once. The chain employs TRBV2 and TRBJ2-5, with D perhaps TRBD1 or TRBD2 (7 bases each). The CDR3 consists of 15 residues. Germline lookup yields CDR1 SNHLY and CDR2 FYNNEI. Trimming took 9 bases from V and 4 from J, leaving 21 bases between them. The CDR3: CASSKGQRDRETQYF. As DNA, the CDR3 is TGTGCCAGTAGCAAAGGACAGCGGGACAGAGAGACCCAGTACTTC.